Sequencing of this T cell receptor (beta chain) was carried out in a study of blood T cells in healthy people across ages. Points from the study as a whole: Older age coincided with a roughly linear decline in TCR beta diversity per million T cells.

The extraction recovered at least 5.5 micrograms of total RNA per sample. This clonotype was detected only a few times. What it binds is not known. In germline, CDR1 is SGHDN, CDR2 FVKESK. This CDR3 is built from 15 residues. V lost 4 bases, J lost 0 bases, and 2 bases stayed unmatched. Next came a second PCR, run for about 7 to 12 cycles, which used a sample-barcoded 5' primer along with a J-beta primer mix. TCRdb fed the 5' RACE reads into MiXCR, producing one record per CDR3 protein. The sample has about 800,000 distinct CDR3 sequences, around 25% seen once. The same sample was also used in a study of T cells of mothers and their children.

Input material: blood. The chain uses TRBV14 and TRBJ2-1; 8 positions match TRBD1. The receptor was isolated from a boy under 18 in good health. DNA for the CDR3: TGTGCCAGCAGCCCGGGACAGGCCTCCTACAATGAGCAGTTCTTC. Its translation: CASSPGQASYNEQFF.